These T cell receptor beta chains were read from a single sample in a study of somatic mutations in cytotoxic T cells in rheumatoid arthritis. Clones were read by immunoSEQ multiplex PCR, and TCRdb kept only the in-frame ones, dropping some. Here the sample spans 10,000 to 12,000 clones, 70% to 90% being singletons. The sample was CD8+ T cells sorted from blood. These receptors originate from an adult with rheumatoid arthritis. CDR3s include the opening cysteine and the closing phenylalanine or tryptophan. Fields, in order: CDR3 protein, V gene, J gene, clone size. A row's size may be missing; if present it is once, few, many or a size class.

CASSFGQTSGNTIYF	TRBV19	TRBJ1-3	NA
CASSSFQGYNYGYTF	TRBV5-4	TRBJ1-2	NA
CASSLGPGTGRFNQPQHF	TRBV5-6	TRBJ1-5	NA
CASRRDRSSYNEQFF	TRBV2	TRBJ2-1	NA
CASSYGTSGAYTDTQYF	TRBV7-8	TRBJ2-3	NA
CASSLALGSNTEAFF	TRBV7-6	TRBJ1-1	NA
CASSSGTQASYEQYF	TRBV7-9	TRBJ2-7	NA
CASSFADRGPYEQYF	TRBV5-1	NA	once
CASSEYQDLDEKLFF	TRBV25-1	TRBJ1-4	NA
CASSSPASGGPQETQYF	TRBV7-9	TRBJ2-5	NA
CASSPDRGPYGYTF	TRBV6-6	TRBJ1-2	NA
CASSLWEGLNEKLFF	TRBV5-1	TRBJ1-4	NA
CASSMGQVEQFF	TRBV19	TRBJ2-1	NA
CASSDVLAGGHGEQFF	TRBV7-3	TRBJ2-1	NA
CASSPAEISNQPQHF	TRBV5-5	TRBJ1-5	NA
CASSRTGVVNQPQHF	TRBV28	TRBJ1-5	NA
CASSLLWGDEQYF	TRBV5-1	TRBJ2-7	NA
CASSSGTASGHEQFF	TRBV6-5	TRBJ2-1	NA
CASSYKGWTQETQYF	TRBV6-5	TRBJ2-5	NA
CASSLGLGSLYSPLHF	TRBV27	TRBJ1-6	NA
CASSLEGTEQYF	TRBV13	TRBJ2-7	NA
CASSSGQGYYEQYF	TRBV13	TRBJ2-7	NA
CASSQGDRGYQPQHF	TRBV4-1	TRBJ1-5	NA
CATSENRGLYYGYTF	TRBV15	TRBJ1-2	NA
CASSTASVRLNNEQFF	TRBV5-1	TRBJ2-1	NA
CSVVGAGNTIYF	TRBV29-1	TRBJ1-3	once
CASSYSHGQANYGYTF	TRBV6-6	TRBJ1-2	NA
CASSLVGTVNTEAFF	TRBV5-1	TRBJ1-1	NA
CASSQWSSDYEQYF	TRBV6-5	TRBJ2-7	once
CASRLQVPYEQYF	TRBV21-1	TRBJ2-7	NA
CASSQDPSGTIPSYTF	TRBV4-1	TRBJ1-2	few
CASSQVELGTDTQYF	TRBV4-2	TRBJ2-3	once
CSVEDPTATNEKLFF	TRBV29-1	TRBJ1-4	NA
CASSPALRTDGELFF	TRBV7-8	TRBJ2-2	once
CATGTGASYGYTF	TRBV19	TRBJ1-2	NA
CASSFVEGQAYEQYF	TRBV7-2	TRBJ2-7	NA
CASSQDRGVGWREQYF	TRBV4-3	TRBJ2-7	NA
CASSLGGDLYGYTF	TRBV7-2	TRBJ1-2	few
CASGPGGNYNEQFF	TRBV12-5	TRBJ2-1	NA
CASSPGLLAGYEQYF	TRBV5-1	TRBJ2-7	NA